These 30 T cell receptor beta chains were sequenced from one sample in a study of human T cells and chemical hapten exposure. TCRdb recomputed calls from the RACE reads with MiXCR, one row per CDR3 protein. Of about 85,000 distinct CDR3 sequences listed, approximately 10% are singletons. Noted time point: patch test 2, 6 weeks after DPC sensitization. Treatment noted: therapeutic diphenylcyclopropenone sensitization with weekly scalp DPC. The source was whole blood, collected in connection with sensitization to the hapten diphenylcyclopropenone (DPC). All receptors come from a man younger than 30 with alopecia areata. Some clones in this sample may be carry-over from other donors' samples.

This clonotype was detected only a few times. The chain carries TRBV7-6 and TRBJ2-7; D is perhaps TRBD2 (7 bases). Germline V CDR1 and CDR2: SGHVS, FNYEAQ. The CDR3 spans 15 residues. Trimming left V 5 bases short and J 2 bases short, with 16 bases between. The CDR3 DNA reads TGTGCCAGCAGCCCCCCTAACGGGGGGCCCTACGAGCAGTACTTC. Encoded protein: CASSPPNGGPYEQYF.

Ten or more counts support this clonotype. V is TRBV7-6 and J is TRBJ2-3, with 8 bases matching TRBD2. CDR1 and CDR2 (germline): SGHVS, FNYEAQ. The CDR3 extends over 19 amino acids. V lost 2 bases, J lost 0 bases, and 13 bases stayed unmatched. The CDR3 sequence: CASSLSPVSSGESTDTQYF. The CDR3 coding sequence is TGTGCCAGCAGCTTAAGCCCCGTGAGTAGCGGGGAGAGCACAGATACGCAGTATTTT.

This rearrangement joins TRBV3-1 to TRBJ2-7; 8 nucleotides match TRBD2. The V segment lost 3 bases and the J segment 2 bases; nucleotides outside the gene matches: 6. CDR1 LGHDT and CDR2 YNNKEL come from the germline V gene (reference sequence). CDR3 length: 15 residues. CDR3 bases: TGTGCCAGCAGCCACCCGAGAGCGGGGGCCTACGAGCAGTACTTC. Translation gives CASSHPRAGAYEQYF.

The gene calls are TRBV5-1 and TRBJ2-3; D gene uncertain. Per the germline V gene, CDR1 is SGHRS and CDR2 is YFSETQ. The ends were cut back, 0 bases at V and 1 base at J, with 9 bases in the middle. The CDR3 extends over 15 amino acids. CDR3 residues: CASSLEGRGTDTQYF. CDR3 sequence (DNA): TGCGCCAGCAGCTTGGAGGGCCGAGGCACAGATACGCAGTATTTT.

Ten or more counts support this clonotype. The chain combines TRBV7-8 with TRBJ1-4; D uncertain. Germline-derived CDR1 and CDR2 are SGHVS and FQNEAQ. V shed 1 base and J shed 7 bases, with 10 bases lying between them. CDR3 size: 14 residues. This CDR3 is CASSLDRDIEKLFF. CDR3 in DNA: TGTGCCAGCAGCTTAGATCGCGACATTGAAAAACTGTTTTTT.

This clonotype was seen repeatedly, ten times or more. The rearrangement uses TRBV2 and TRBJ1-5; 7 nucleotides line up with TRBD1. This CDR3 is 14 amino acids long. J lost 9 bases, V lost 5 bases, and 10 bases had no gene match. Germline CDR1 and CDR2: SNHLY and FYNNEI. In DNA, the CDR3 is TGTGCCAGCAGTCCCCGACAGGGACTTACGCCCCAGCATTTT. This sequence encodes CASSPRQGLTPQHF. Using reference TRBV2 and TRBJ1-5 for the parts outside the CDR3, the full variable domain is EPEVTQTPSHQVTQMGQEVILRCVPISNHLYFYWYRQILGQKVEFLVSFYNNEISEKSEIFDDQFSVERPDGSNFTLKIRSTKLEDSAMYFCASSPRQGLTPQHFGDGTRLSIL.

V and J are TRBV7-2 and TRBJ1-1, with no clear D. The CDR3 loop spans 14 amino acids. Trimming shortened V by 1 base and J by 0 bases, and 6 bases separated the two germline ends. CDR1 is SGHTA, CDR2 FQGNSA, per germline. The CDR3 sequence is CASSLERLNTEAFF. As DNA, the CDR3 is TGTGCCAGCAGCTTAGAAAGACTGAACACTGAAGCTTTCTTT.

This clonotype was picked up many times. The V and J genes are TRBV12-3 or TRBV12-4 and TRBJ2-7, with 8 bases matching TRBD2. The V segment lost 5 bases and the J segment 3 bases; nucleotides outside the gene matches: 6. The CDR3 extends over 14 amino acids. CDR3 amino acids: CASSPLSGGYEQYV. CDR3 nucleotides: TGTGCCAGCAGTCCCCTCAGCGGGGGCTACGAGCAGTACGTC.

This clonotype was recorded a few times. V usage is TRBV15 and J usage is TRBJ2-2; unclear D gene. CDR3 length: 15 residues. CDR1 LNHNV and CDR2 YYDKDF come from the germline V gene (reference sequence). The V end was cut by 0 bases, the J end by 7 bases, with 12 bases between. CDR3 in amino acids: CATSRDEADGGELFF. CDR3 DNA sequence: TGTGCCACCAGCAGAGATGAAGCAGACGGCGGGGAGCTGTTTTTT.

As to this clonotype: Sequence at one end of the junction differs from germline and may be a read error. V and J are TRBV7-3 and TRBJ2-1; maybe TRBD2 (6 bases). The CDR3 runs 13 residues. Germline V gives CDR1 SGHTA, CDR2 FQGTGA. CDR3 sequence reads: CASSLASGGEKFF. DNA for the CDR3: TGTGCCAGCAGCTTAGCCTCCGGGGGTGAGAAGTTCTTC.

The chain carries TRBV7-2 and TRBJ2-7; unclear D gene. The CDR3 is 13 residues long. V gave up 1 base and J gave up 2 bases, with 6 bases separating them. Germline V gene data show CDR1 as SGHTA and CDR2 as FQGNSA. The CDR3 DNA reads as TGTGCCAGCAGCTTAGTCTTGGCCTACGAGCAGTACTTC. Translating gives CASSLVLAYEQYF.

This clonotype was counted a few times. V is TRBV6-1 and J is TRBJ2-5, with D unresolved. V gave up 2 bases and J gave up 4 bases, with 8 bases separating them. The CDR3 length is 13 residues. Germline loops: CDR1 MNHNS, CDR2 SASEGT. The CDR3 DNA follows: TGTGCCAGCAGTGAATTGGAGCCAGAGACCCAGTACTTC. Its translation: CASSELEPETQYF.

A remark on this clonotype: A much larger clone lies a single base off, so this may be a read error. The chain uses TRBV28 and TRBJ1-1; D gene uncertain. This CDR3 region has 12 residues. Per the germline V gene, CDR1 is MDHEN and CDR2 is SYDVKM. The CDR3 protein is CAIWALNTEAFF. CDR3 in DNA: TGTGCTATCTGGGCTCTGAACACTGAAGCTTTCTTT.

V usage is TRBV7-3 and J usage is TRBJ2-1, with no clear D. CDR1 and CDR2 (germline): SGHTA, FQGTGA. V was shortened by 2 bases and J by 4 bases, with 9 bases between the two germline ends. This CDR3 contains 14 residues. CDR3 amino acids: CASSLRAVYNEQFF. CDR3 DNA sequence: TGTGCCAGCAGCTTACGGGCAGTTTACAATGAGCAGTTCTTC. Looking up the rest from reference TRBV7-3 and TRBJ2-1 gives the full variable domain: GAGVSQTPSNKVTEKGKYVELRCDPISGHTALYWYRQSLGQGPEFLIYFQGTGAADDSGLPNDRFFAVRPEGSVSTLKIQRTERGDSAVYLCASSLRAVYNEQFFGPGTRLTVL.

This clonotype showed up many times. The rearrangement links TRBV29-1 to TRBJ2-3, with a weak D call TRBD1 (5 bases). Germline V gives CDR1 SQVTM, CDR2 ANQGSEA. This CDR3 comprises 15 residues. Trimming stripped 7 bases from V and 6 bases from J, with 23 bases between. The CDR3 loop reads CSANPTSTKGDTQYF. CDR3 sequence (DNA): TGCAGCGCCAACCCGACATCTACCAAGGGGGATACGCAGTATTTT.

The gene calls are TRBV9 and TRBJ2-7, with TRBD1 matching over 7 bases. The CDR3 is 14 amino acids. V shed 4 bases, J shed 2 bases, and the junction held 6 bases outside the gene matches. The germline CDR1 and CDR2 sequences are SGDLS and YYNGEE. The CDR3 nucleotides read TGTGCCAGCAGCCCTGGGACAGCGCCCTACGAGCAGTACTTC. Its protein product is CASSPGTAPYEQYF.

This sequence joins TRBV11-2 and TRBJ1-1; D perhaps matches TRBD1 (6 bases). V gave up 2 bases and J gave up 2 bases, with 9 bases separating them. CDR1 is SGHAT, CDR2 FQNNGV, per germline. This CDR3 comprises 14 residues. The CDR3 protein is CASSLQGTNTEAFF. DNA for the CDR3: TGTGCCAGCAGCTTACAGGGGACTAACACTGAAGCTTTCTTT.

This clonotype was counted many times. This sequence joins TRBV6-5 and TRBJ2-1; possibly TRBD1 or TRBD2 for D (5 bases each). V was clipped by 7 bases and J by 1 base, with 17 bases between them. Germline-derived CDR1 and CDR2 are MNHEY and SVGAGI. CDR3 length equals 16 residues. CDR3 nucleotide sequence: TGTGCCAGCAAAGCATACGGGACGGGTTCCTACAATGAGCAGTTCTTC. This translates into CASKAYGTGSYNEQFF.

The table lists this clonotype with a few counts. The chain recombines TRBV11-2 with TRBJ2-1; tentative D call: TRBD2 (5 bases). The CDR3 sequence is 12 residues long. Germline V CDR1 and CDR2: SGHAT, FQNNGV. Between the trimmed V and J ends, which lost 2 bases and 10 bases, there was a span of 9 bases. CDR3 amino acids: CASSLLRLEQFF. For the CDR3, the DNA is TGTGCCAGCAGCTTACTCAGACTAGAGCAGTTCTTC. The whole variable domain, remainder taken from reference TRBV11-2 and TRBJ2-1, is EAGVAQSPRYKIIEKRQSVAFWCNPISGHATLYWYQQILGQGPKLLIQFQNNGVVDDSQLPKDRFSAERLKGVDSTLKIQPAKLEDSAVYLCASSLLRLEQFFGPGTRLTVL.

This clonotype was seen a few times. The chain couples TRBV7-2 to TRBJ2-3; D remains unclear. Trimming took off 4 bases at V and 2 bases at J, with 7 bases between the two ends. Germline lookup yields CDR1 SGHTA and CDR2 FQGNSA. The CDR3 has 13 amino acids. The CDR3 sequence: CASSSKLTDTQYF. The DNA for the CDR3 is TGTGCCAGCAGCTCCAAACTCACAGATACGCAGTATTTT. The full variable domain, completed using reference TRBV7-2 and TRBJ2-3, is GAGVSQSPSNKVTEKGKDVELRCDPISGHTALYWYRQSLGQGLEFLIYFQGNSAPDKSGLPSDRFSAERTGGSVSTLTIQRTQQEDSAVYLCASSSKLTDTQYFGPGTRLTVL.

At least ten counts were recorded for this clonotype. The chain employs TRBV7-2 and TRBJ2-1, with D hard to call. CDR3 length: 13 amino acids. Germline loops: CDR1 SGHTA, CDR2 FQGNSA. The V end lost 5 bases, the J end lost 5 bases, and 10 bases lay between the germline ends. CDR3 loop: CASSLRLDNEQFF. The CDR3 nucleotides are TGTGCCAGCAGCCTAAGGTTGGACAATGAGCAGTTCTTC.

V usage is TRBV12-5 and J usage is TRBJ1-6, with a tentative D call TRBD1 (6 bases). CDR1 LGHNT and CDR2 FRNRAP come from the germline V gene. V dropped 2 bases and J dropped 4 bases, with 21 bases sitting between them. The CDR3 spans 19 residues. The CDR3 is CASGLPPTPRGTYNSPLHF. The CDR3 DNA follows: TGTGCTAGTGGTTTGCCCCCAACCCCTCGGGGGACATATAATTCACCCCTCCACTTT.

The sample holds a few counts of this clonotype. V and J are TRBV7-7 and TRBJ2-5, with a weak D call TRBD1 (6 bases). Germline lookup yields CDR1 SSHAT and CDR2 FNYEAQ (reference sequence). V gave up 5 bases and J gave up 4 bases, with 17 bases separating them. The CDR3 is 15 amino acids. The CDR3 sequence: CASSETGSPAETQYF. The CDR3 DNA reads TGTGCCAGCAGCGAAACAGGGAGCCCCGCAGAGACCCAGTACTTC.

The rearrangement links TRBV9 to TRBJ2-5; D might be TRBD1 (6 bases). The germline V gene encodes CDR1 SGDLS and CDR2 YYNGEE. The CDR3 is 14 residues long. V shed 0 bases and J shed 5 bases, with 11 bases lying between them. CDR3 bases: TGTGCCAGCAGCGTAGACTGGGGGCGGGAGACCCAGTACTTC. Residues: CASSVDWGRETQYF.

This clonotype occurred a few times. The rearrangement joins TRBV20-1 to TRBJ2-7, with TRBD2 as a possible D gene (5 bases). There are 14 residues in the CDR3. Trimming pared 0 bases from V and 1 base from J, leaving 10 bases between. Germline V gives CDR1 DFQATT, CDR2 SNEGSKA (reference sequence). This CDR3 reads CSARDPRTSYEQYF. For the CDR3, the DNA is TGCAGTGCTAGAGACCCTAGGACTTCCTACGAGCAGTACTTC.

CDR3 sequence: CASSPLRGKYNEQFF. In DNA form, the CDR3 reads TGTGCCAGCAGCCCCTTGAGGGGAAAATACAATGAGCAGTTCTTC. The chain employs TRBV11-2 and TRBJ2-1; D is tentatively TRBD1 or TRBD2 (5 bases each). Looked up from germline, CDR1 is SGHAT and CDR2 is FQNNGV. V lost 5 bases, J lost 4 bases, and 15 bases lay in between. The CDR3 runs 15 residues.

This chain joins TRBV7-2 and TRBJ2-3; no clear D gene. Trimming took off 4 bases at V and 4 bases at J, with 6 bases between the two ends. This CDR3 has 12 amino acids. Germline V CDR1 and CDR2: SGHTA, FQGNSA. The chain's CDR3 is CASSYSPDTQYF. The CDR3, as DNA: TGTGCCAGCAGCTACAGCCCAGATACGCAGTATTTT.

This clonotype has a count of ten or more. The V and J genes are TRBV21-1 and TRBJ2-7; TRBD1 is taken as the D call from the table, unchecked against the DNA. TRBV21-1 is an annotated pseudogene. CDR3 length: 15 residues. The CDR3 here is CASSKRDREAYEQYF. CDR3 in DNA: TGTGCCAGCAGCAAAAGGGACAGGGAAGCCTACGAGCAGTACTTC.

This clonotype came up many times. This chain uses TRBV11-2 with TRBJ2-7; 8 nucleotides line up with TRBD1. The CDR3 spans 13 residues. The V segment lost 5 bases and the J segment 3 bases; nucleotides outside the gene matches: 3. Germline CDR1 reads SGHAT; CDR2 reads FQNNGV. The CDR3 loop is CASSHGQGYEQYF. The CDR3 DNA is TGTGCCAGCAGCCACGGACAGGGCTACGAGCAGTACTTC.

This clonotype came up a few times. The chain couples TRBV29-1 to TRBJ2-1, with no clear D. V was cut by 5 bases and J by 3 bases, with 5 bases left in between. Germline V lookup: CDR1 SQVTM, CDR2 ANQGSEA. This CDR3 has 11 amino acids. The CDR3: CSVTDYNEQFF. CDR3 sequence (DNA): TGCAGCGTTACAGACTACAATGAGCAGTTCTTC.